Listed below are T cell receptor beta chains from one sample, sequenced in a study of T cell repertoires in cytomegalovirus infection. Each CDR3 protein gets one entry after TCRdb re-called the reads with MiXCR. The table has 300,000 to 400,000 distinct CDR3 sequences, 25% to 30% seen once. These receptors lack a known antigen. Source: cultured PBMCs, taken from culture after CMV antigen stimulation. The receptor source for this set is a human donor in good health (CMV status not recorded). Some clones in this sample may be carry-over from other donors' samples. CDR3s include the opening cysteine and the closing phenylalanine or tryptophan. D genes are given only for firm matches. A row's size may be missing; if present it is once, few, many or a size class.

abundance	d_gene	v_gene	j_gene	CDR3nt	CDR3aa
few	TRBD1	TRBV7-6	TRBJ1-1	TGTGCCAGCAGCTCCGCGGGACAGGGATCGAACACTGAAGCTTTCTTT	CASSSAGQGSNTEAFF
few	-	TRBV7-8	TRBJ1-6	TGTGCCAGCAGCTTAGCGGGGGGACCCCTCCACTTT	CASSLAGGPLHF
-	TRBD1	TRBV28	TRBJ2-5	TGTGCCAGCAGTTCTGGGACAGGGGTACGGGAGACCCAGTACTTC	CASSSGTGVRETQYF
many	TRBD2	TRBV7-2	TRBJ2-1	TGTGCCAGCAGCTTACTAGCGGGAGGGGTATCCTACAATGAGCAGTTCTTC	CASSLLAGGVSYNEQFF
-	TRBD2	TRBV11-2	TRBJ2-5	TGTGCCAGCAGCTTAGGGGCTAGCGGGAGTCAAGAGACCCAGTACTTC	CASSLGASGSQETQYF
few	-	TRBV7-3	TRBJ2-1	TGTGCCAGCAGCTTATTGGCTGGCAGCTCCTACAATGAGCAGTTCTTC	CASSLLAGSSYNEQFF
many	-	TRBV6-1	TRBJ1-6	TGTGCCAGCAGTTCCTTCGGGAATTCACCCCTCCACTTT	CASSSFGNSPLHF
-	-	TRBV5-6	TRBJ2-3	TGTGCCAGCAGCCACCGGTTTCGCACAGATACGCAGTATTTT	CASSHRFRTDTQYF
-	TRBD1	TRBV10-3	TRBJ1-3	TGTGCCATCAGTTCCGACAGGGGCTCTGGAAACACCATATATTTT	CAISSDRGSGNTIYF
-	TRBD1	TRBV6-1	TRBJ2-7	TGTGCCAGCAGCAGGGGACAGGGCTACAACGAGCAGTACTTC	CASSRGQGYNEQYF
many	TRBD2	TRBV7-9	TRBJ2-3	TGTGCCAGCAGCTTAGGGACTAGCGTCGATGATACGCAGTATTTT	CASSLGTSVDDTQYF
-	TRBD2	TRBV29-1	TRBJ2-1	TGCAGCGTCTCCGGGACTAGCGGGTACAATGAGCAGTTCTTC	CSVSGTSGYNEQFF
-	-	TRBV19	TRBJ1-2	TGTGCCAGTAGTATAGAGCGGCAGACCGGCTACACCTTC	CASSIERQTGYTF
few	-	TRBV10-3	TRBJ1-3	TGTGCCATCAGCGACAGTCCTGGAAACACCATATATTTT	CAISDSPGNTIYF
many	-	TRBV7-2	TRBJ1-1	TGTGCCAGCAGCTTAGCCACGACCCGGGGTGAAGCTTTCTTT	CASSLATTRGEAFF
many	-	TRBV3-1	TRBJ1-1	TGTGCCAGCAGCCAAAACGGGCAGGGCTACACTGAAGCTTTCTTT	CASSQNGQGYTEAFF
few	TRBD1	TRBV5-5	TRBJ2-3	TGTGCCAGCAGCCTTCAGGGACAGGGCCATTTGGCAGATACGCAGTATTTT	CASSLQGQGHLADTQYF
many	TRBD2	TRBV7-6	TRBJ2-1	TGTGCCAGCAGCTTAGAGTCTAGCGGGAACCAAAATGAGCAGTTCTTC	CASSLESSGNQNEQFF
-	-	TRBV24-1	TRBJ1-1	TGTGCCACCAGTGATCCGGCGCGTGACACTGAAGCTTTCTTT	CATSDPARDTEAFF
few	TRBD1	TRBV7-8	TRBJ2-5	TGTGCCAGCAGCTTGACAGGGGCCGGCGCGACCCAGTACTTC	CASSLTGAGATQYF
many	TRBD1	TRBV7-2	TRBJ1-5	TGTGCCAGCAGCTTAGCGACAGGGATGCATCAGCCCCAGCATTTT	CASSLATGMHQPQHF
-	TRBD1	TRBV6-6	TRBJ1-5	TGTGCCAGCAGTCAGACAGGGGTGTGGAATCAGCCCCAGCATTTT	CASSQTGVWNQPQHF
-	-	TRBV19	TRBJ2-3	TGTGCCAGTAGTATAAACAGGGACATTTTCACAGATACGCAGTATTTT	CASSINRDIFTDTQYF
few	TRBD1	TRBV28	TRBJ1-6	TGTGCCAGTGGGTTCGGGACAGCTTATAATTCACCCCTCCACTTT	CASGFGTAYNSPLHF